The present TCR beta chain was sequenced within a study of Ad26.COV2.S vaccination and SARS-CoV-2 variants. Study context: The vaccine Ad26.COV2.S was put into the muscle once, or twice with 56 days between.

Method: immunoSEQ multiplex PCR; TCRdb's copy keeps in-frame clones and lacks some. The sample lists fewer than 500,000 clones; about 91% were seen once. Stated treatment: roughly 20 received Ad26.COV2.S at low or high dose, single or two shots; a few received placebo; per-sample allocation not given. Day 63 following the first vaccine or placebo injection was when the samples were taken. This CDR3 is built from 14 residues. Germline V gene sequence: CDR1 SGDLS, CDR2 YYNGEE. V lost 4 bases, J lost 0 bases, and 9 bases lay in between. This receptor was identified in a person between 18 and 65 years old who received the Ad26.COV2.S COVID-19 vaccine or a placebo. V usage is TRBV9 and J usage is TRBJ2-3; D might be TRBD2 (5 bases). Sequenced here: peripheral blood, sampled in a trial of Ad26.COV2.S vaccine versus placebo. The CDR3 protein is CASSFRTSTDTQYF. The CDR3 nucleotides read TGTGCCAGCAGCTTTCGGACTAGCACAGATACGCAGTATTTT.